This T cell receptor (beta chain) is from a study of T cell changes during pregnancy in multiple sclerosis. The table came from immunoSEQ multiplex PCR; TCRdb's copy has only in-frame clones and leaves some out. This table has about 31,000 clones, about 90% appearing once. This clone has a single count. Germline V CDR1 and CDR2: KGHSH, LQKENI. Trimming pared 0 bases from V and 0 bases from J, leaving 12 bases between. This CDR3 region has 16 residues. This sequence joins TRBV18 and TRBJ2-7; D gene ambiguous. The receptor comes from a female donor in good health, enrolled as a control in a pregnancy study. This specimen was CD4+ T cells from peripheral blood mononuclear cells, taken in the first trimester of pregnancy. The CDR3 reads CASSPPIGSSSYEQYF. DNA of the CDR3: TGTGCCAGCTCACCACCGATCGGGTCCAGCTCCTACGAGCAGTACTTC.